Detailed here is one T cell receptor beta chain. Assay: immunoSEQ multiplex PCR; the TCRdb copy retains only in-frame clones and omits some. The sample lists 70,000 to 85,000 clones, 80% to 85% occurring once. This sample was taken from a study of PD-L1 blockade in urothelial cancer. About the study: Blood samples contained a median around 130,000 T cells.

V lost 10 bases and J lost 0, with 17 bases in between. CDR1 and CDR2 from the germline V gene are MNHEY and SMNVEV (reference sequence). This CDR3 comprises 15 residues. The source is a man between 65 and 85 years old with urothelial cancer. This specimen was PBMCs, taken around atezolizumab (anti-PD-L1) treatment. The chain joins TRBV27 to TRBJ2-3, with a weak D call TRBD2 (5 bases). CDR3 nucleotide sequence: TGTGCCACCACGGTCCGGCGGGTTAGCACAGATACGCAGTATTTT. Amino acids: CATTVRRVSTDTQYF.